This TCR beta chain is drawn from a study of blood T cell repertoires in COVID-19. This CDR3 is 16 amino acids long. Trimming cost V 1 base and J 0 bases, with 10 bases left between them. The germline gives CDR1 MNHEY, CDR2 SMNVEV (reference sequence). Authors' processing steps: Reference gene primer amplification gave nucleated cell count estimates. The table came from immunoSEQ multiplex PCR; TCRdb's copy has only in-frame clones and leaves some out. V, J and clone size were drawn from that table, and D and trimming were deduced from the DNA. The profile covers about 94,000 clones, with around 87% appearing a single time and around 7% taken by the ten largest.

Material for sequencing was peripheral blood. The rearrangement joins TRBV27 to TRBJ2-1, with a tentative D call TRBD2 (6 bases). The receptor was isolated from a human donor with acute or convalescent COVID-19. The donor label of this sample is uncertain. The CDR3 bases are TGTGCCAGCAGTTTATTTATCGGGAGCTCCTACAATGAGCAGTTCTTC. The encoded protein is CASSLFIGSSYNEQFF.